One T cell receptor (beta chain) is described in this entry. Clones were sequenced by immunoSEQ multiplex PCR, and TCRdb holds only the in-frame ones, with some missing. The sample holds approximately 30,000 clones, roughly 91% seen once. The data derive from a study of T cell changes during pregnancy in multiple sclerosis. The starting material was CD8+ T cells from peripheral blood mononuclear cells, obtained in the second trimester of pregnancy. The receptor was derived from a female donor in good health, enrolled as a control in a pregnancy study.

The CDR3 spells CASSPGISLNTGELFF. CDR3 nucleotide sequence: TGTGCCAGCAGTCCCGGGATTTCCCTAAACACCGGGGAGCTGTTTTTT. This chain connects TRBV27 to TRBJ2-2; weak D call: TRBD2 (5 bases). V was clipped by 5 bases and J by 2 bases, with 15 bases between them. The V gene's germline CDR1 is MNHEY and CDR2 SMNVEV (reference sequence). This CDR3 spans 16 amino acids.